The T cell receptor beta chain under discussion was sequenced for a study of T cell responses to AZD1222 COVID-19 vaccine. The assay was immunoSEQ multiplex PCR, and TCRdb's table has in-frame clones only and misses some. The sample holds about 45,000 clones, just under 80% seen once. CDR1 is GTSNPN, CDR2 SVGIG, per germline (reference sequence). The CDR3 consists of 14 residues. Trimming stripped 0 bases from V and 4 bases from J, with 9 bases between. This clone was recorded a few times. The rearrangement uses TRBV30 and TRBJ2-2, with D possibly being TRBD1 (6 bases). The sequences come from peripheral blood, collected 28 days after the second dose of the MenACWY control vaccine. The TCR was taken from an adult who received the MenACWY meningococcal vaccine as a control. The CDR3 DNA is TGTGCCTGGAGTGTGTCAGGGGCCACCGGGGAGCTGTTTTTT. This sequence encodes CAWSVSGATGELFF.